One sample yielded the 23 T cell receptor beta chains listed below, sequenced in a study of blood T cell repertoires in COVID-19. Assay used: immunoSEQ multiplex PCR; TCRdb lists only in-frame clones, some missing. The table records over 200,000 clones, around 87% of them present only once. The sequenced sample consisted of peripheral blood. All receptors derive from a woman aged 45-65 years with acute or convalescent COVID-19.

The chain is built from TRBV27 and TRBJ1-5; 8 positions match TRBD1. This CDR3 is built from 15 residues. Germline V gene lookup returns CDR1 MNHEY and CDR2 SMNVEV (reference sequence). J was trimmed by 1 base and V by 4 bases; bases with no gene match: 3. The CDR3 region is CASSSDRGSNQPQHF. CDR3 nucleotide sequence: TGTGCCAGCAGTTCCGACAGGGGAAGCAATCAGCCCCAGCATTTT.

This chain links TRBV7-2 with TRBJ1-3; 7 bases agree with TRBD1. From germline, CDR1 is SGHTA and CDR2 FQGNSA. The CDR3 extends over 19 amino acids. The J segment lost 0 bases and the V segment lost 5 bases, leaving 16 bases of the junction unmatched. This CDR3 is CASSSHPGQFLNSGNTIYF. CDR3 bases: TGTGCCAGCAGCAGTCATCCGGGACAGTTTCTCAACTCTGGAAACACCATATATTTT.

V and J are TRBV6-6 and TRBJ1-2; D perhaps matches TRBD1 (6 bases). Germline CDR1 reads MNHNY; CDR2 reads SVGAGI (reference sequence). The CDR3 length is 14 residues. V was cut by 6 bases and J by 0 bases, with 11 bases left in between. In nucleotides, the CDR3 is TGTGCCAGCAGCCTCAGGACAGCTAACTATGGCTACACCTTC. Its protein product is CASSLRTANYGYTF.

The V gene is TRBV30, the J gene TRBJ1-4, with TRBD1 identical over 8 bases. The CDR3 is made up of 14 amino acids. CDR1 and CDR2 from the germline V gene are GTSNPN and SVGIG (reference sequence). J gave up 6 bases and V 5 bases, and 8 bases lay outside the gene matches. CDR3 loop: CAWEYRGVYEKLFF. In DNA form, the CDR3 reads TGTGCCTGGGAATACAGGGGGGTGTATGAAAAACTGTTTTTT. Complete variable domain (other parts from reference TRBV30 and TRBJ1-4): SQTIHQWPATLVQPVGSPLSLECTVEGTSNPNLYWYRQAAGRGLQLLFYSVGIGQISSEVPQNLSASRPQDRQFILSSKKLLLSDSGFYLCAWEYRGVYEKLFFGSGTQLSVL.

This chain joins TRBV18 and TRBJ1-1, with D possibly TRBD1 on 5 matching bases. The V and J ends lost 1 base and 8 bases respectively, with 11 bases between them. Germline V lookup: CDR1 KGHSH, CDR2 LQKENI. This CDR3 comprises 13 residues. The CDR3 spells CASSPRQGREAFF. In DNA, the CDR3 is TGTGCCAGCTCACCACGGCAGGGTAGAGAAGCTTTCTTT.

The chain employs TRBV18 and TRBJ2-3; 9 nucleotides line up with TRBD2. The CDR3 consists of 17 residues. Germline lookup yields CDR1 KGHSH and CDR2 LQKENI. V lost 0 bases, J lost 4 bases, and 8 bases stayed unmatched. In DNA, the CDR3 is TGTGCCAGCTCACCACCAGCTAGCGGGATGAACTCAGATACGCAGTATTTT. Its translation is CASSPPASGMNSDTQYF.

J is TRBJ2-7 and V is TRBV4-2; D possibly corresponds to TRBD1 (6 bases). This CDR3 comprises 15 residues. CDR1 is LGHNA and CDR2 is YNFKEQ in the germline V gene. Trimming took off 1 base at V and 4 bases at J, with 14 bases between the two ends. The CDR3 spells CASSQGVTGQYEQYF. The CDR3 DNA reads as TGTGCCAGCAGCCAAGGTGTAACAGGACAGTACGAGCAGTACTTC.

CDR3 loop: CASSERGYGYTF. The CDR3 DNA is TGTGCCAGCAGTGAACGGGGGTATGGCTACACCTTC. This sequence joins TRBV6-1 and TRBJ1-2; TRBD1 is a possible D gene (5 bases). Trimming pared 2 bases from V and 5 bases from J, leaving 6 bases between. From germline, CDR1 is MNHNS and CDR2 SASEGT. The CDR3 has 12 amino acids.

The chain is built from TRBV11-2 and TRBJ2-3, with 9 positions matching TRBD1. Germline V gene sequence: CDR1 SGHAT, CDR2 FQNNGV. The CDR3 consists of 16 residues. The J segment lost 3 bases and the V segment lost 4 bases, leaving 8 bases of the junction unmatched. CDR3 coding DNA: TGTGCCAGCAGCTCAACACAGGGGGCGCTGACAGATACGCAGTATTTT. Protein product: CASSSTQGALTDTQYF.

The V and J genes are TRBV7-3 and TRBJ1-2; 8 nucleotides align to TRBD1. The CDR3 contains 13 residues. J gave up 6 bases and V 4 bases, and 4 bases lay outside the gene matches. Germline V gene sequence: CDR1 SGHTA, CDR2 FQGTGA. The CDR3 bases are TGTGCCAGCAGCTCAGGGGGCCTCGATGGCTACACCTTC. Amino acids: CASSSGGLDGYTF.

The rearrangement uses TRBV28 and TRBJ1-1; D is uncertain. The germline V gene encodes CDR1 MDHEN and CDR2 SYDVKM. This CDR3 is built from 14 residues. Trimming took off 1 base at V and 2 bases at J, with 8 bases between the two ends. This CDR3 reads CASSLFTENTEAFF. The CDR3 nucleotides read TGTGCCAGCAGTTTATTCACAGAAAACACTGAAGCTTTCTTT.

The sample holds one count of this clone. The CDR3 region is CASSYPGQKNTEAFF. The CDR3, as DNA: TGTGCCAGCAGTTACCCGGGACAAAAGAACACTGAAGCTTTCTTT. J is TRBJ1-1 and V is TRBV6-9; TRBD1 is a possible D gene (6 bases). Germline loops: CDR1 MNHGY, CDR2 SVAAGI. This CDR3 is built from 15 residues. The V end lost 3 bases, the J end lost 1 base, and 12 bases lay between the germline ends.

The V call is TRBV27, the J call TRBJ2-7, with 10 bases lining up with TRBD1. Unmatched junction bases numbered 5, after V lost 8 bases and J lost 7 bases. The CDR3 length is 12 residues. Germline V lookup: CDR1 MNHEY, CDR2 SMNVEV (reference sequence). The DNA of the CDR3 is TGTGCCAGCCGGGGACAGGGGCGGGAGCAGTACTTC. Protein product: CASRGQGREQYF.

The V call is TRBV9, the J call TRBJ1-6; 11 positions match TRBD1. V was pared by 2 bases and J by 13 bases, with 8 bases of the junction left unmatched. CDR1 is SGDLS and CDR2 is YYNGEE in the germline V gene. The CDR3 length is 15 residues. This CDR3 is CASSVLGTGGAPLHF. The CDR3 DNA is TGTGCCAGCAGCGTCCTAGGGACAGGGGGTGCCCCCCTCCACTTT.

The chain links TRBV5-1 to TRBJ1-6; perhaps TRBD1 as D (6 bases). CDR3 size: 15 residues. The V gene's germline CDR1 is SGHRS and CDR2 YFSETQ. With 4 bases removed from V and 5 bases from J, the gap between germline ends came to 13 bases. CDR3 bases: TGCGCCAGCAGCCGGGACATGATAGATAATTCACCCCTCCACTTT. Residues: CASSRDMIDNSPLHF.

The chain has TRBV27 and TRBJ1-5; D possibly corresponds to TRBD1 (6 bases). Germline V lookup: CDR1 MNHEY, CDR2 SMNVEV (reference sequence). The CDR3 length is 16 residues. Between the trimmed V and J ends, which lost 6 bases and 5 bases, there was a span of 20 bases. The CDR3 DNA is TGTGCCAGCAGCCCTGACCCGACAGGCGTTCATCAGCCCCAGCATTTT. It yields the protein CASSPDPTGVHQPQHF.

The genes are TRBV29-1 and TRBJ2-3; perhaps TRBD2 as D (6 bases). Germline V gives CDR1 SQVTM, CDR2 ANQGSEA. The CDR3 totals 15 residues. V dropped 4 bases and J dropped 6 bases, with 20 bases sitting between them. CDR3 nucleotides: TGCAGCGTTGTCCGGGGGTTGAGTACAGTTGATACGCAGTATTTT. This gives the protein CSVVRGLSTVDTQYF.

The chain carries TRBV10-3 and TRBJ2-3; 12 bases map to TRBD2. Germline CDR1 is ENHRY and CDR2 is SYGVKD. The CDR3 spans 17 residues. Trimming removed 6 bases from V and 0 bases from J; junction bases left unmatched: 7. CDR3 amino acids: CAIRDGTSGFSTDTQYF. DNA for the CDR3: TGTGCCATCAGAGACGGGACTAGCGGGTTCAGCACAGATACGCAGTATTTT.

The chain links TRBV5-1 to TRBJ2-6; D not certain. The CDR3 is made up of 17 amino acids. The ends were cut back, 0 bases at V and 4 bases at J, with 14 bases in the middle. Germline lookup yields CDR1 SGHRS and CDR2 YFSETQ. The CDR3 is CASSLAGATPGANVLTF. The CDR3, as DNA: TGCGCCAGCAGCTTGGCCGGAGCCACACCGGGGGCCAACGTCCTGACTTTC.

V usage is TRBV19 and J usage is TRBJ2-5; D is possibly TRBD1 (6 bases). V lost 3 bases and J 2 bases, leaving 13 bases between the germline ends. Per the germline V gene, CDR1 is LNHDA and CDR2 is SQIVND (reference sequence). This CDR3 is built from 15 residues. The CDR3 spells CASSITGRAQETQYF. DNA of the CDR3: TGTGCCAGTAGTATCACAGGGCGGGCGCAAGAGACCCAGTACTTC. The whole variable domain, filled in from reference TRBV19 and TRBJ2-5, reads DGGITQSPKYLFRKEGQNVTLSCEQNLNHDAMYWYRQDPGQGLRLIYYSQIVNDFQKGDIAEGYSVSREKKESFPLTVTSAQKNPTAFYLCASSITGRAQETQYFGPGTRLLVL.

This clone appeared a few times. The chain recombines TRBV5-1 with TRBJ1-2; weak D call: TRBD1 (5 bases). The V end was cut by 2 bases, the J end by 0 bases, with 5 bases between. This CDR3 region has 13 residues. Germline assignment: CDR1 SGHRS and CDR2 YFSETQ. In DNA form, the CDR3 reads TGCGCCAGCAGCTTAGGGGCTAACTATGGCTACACCTTC. The encoded protein is CASSLGANYGYTF.

This clone was seen once. The chain carries TRBV11-3 and TRBJ2-1; a possible D gene is TRBD2 (6 bases). Germline V gives CDR1 SGHNT, CDR2 YENEEA. Trimming stripped 1 base from V and 7 bases from J, with 14 bases between. The CDR3 length is 15 residues. The CDR3 DNA reads TGTGCCAGCAGCTTAGGTACGGGTGGGGGGAATGAGCAGTTCTTC. Amino acids: CASSLGTGGGNEQFF.

V and J are TRBV7-6 and TRBJ2-7, with a possible D match to TRBD2 (6 bases). CDR3 length: 14 amino acids. Germline V gene sequence: CDR1 SGHVS, CDR2 FNYEAQ. V was clipped by 5 bases and J by 4 bases, with 15 bases between them. DNA for the CDR3: TGTGCCAGCAGCGCCCGGGAGAGGTTTTACGAGCAGTACTTC. It is translated as CASSARERFYEQYF.